This T cell receptor beta chain was retrieved from a study of T cell responses to AZD1222 COVID-19 vaccine. Study results and limitations: Donors were mostly white British, more females; clonal diversity possibly underestimated. Spike-specific TCR breadth and depth went up after people got two AZD1222 doses. Repertoire samples came only from after the peak T cell response.

The method was immunoSEQ multiplex PCR; TCRdb's version includes in-frame clones alone and lacks a portion of them. This table holds 35,000 to 50,000 clones, 80% found once. CDR1 and CDR2 from the germline V gene are DFQATT and SNEGSKA (reference sequence). The length of the CDR3 is 12 residues. Trimming at V came to 3 bases and at J to 13 bases, leaving 6 bases not matched to a gene. On this clone: The target antigen is unknown.

The TCR originated in an adult who received the MenACWY meningococcal vaccine as a control. Sample: peripheral blood, taken 28 days after the second dose of the MenACWY control vaccine. The rearrangement uses TRBV20-1 and TRBJ2-1; 10 bases map to TRBD2. The CDR3 DNA reads TGCAGTGCTAGTGGGACTAGCGTGACCCAGTTCTTC. Amino acid sequence: CSASGTSVTQFF.